This section outlines one TCR beta chain sequence together with its context. Both 60 Vbeta primers and 13 Jbeta primers went into the PCR. Profiling relied on immunoSEQ multiplex PCR, and the TCRdb table lists in-frame clones only, not all of them. This table holds a few hundred thousand clones, 92% found once. The data belong to a study of cytomegalovirus exposure and HLA in healthy donors. The origin of this receptor is a girl aged 2 to 9 in good health and CMV-seronegative. The sample was PBMCs.

The CDR3 DNA is TGTGCCAGCTCCCTTGGGGAGGCCGACTTGTACGAGCAGTACTTC. Amino acid sequence: CASSLGEADLYEQYF. The J gene is TRBJ2-7, the V gene TRBV18; D is perhaps TRBD2 (6 bases). The germline CDR1 and CDR2 sequences are KGHSH and LQKENI. Trimming cost V 6 bases and J 4 bases, with 19 bases left between them. The CDR3 runs 15 residues. The full variable domain, in which reference TRBV18 and TRBJ2-7 provide the parts outside the CDR3, is NAGVMQNPRHLVRRRGQEARLRCSPMKGHSHVYWYRQLPEEGLKFMVYLQKENIIDESGMPKERFSAEFPKEGPSILRIQQVVRGDSAAYFCASSLGEADLYEQYFGPGTRLTVT.